The TCR beta chain under discussion was sequenced for a study of beta chain features in type 1 diabetes. The single heparinised draw taken from each donor contained roughly 100 mL of blood on average. Sorted populations were all over 98% pure. In this sample, this clone turned up a few times. The antigen is not known. The study, taken as a whole, reports: Type 1 diabetes patients showed a moderate but significant shortening of TCRB CDR3s in all four CD4+ subsets. Junctions at VDJ sites from type 1 diabetes patients had fewer insertions and more deletions. The analysis here could not establish whether HLA type shapes TCRB rearrangement.

Expressed TCRB transcripts were sequenced because the isolated RNA had all been reverse transcribed beforehand. The table came from immunoSEQ multiplex PCR; TCRdb's copy has only in-frame clones and leaves some out. This repertoire shows approximately 150,000 clones, roughly 65% found once; its top ten account for approximately 0.09%. Trimming took 0 bases from V and 11 from J, leaving 19 bases between them. Germline CDR1 is GTSNPN and CDR2 is SVGIG (reference sequence). CDR3 length equals 15 residues. Sequencing was performed on naive CD4+ T cells from blood. The TCR originated in a man aged 25-45 years with type 1 diabetes. The chain couples TRBV30 to TRBJ1-4; TRBD1 might be the D (5 bases). The CDR3 DNA sequence: TGTGCCTGGAGTGTACCCTCGGGAGCAGGGCTGAAACTGTTTTTT. Amino acid sequence: CAWSVPSGAGLKLFF.